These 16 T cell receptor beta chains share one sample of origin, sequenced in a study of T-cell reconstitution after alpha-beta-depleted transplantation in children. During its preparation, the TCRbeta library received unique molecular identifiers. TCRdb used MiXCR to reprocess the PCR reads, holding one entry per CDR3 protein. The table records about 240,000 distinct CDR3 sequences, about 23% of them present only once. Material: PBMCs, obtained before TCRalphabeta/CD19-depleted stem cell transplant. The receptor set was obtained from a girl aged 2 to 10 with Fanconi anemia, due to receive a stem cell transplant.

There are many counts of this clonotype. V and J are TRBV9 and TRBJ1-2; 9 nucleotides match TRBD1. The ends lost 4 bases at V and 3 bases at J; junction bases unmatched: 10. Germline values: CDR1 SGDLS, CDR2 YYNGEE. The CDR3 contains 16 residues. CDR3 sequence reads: CASSYWDRERDYGYTF. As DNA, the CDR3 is TGTGCCAGCAGCTACTGGGACAGGGAAAGGGACTATGGCTACACCTTC.

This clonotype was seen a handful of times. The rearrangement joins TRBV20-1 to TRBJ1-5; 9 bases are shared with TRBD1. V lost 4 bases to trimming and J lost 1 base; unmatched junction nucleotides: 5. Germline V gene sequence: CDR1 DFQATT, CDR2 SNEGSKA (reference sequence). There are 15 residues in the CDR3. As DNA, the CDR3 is TGCAGTGCTACCGGGACAGGGAAGAGCAATCAGCCCCAGCATTTT. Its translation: CSATGTGKSNQPQHF.

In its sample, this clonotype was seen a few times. The CDR3 protein is CASRPSGLVSYEQYF. CDR3 coding DNA: TGTGCCAGCAGACCCTCAGGGCTAGTTTCCTACGAGCAGTACTTC. This rearrangement joins TRBV7-2 to TRBJ2-7, with D possibly matching TRBD1 (5 bases). The germline gives CDR1 SGHTA, CDR2 FQGNSA. Trimming cost V 6 bases and J 1 base, with 16 bases left between them. This CDR3 has 15 amino acids. The variable domain in full, completed from reference TRBV7-2 and TRBJ2-7, reads GAGVSQSPSNKVTEKGKDVELRCDPISGHTALYWYRQSLGQGLEFLIYFQGNSAPDKSGLPSDRFSAERTGGSVSTLTIQRTQQEDSAVYLCASRPSGLVSYEQYFGPGTRLTVT.

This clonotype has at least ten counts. This CDR3 reads CSVGGVTDTQYF. The DNA of the CDR3 is TGCAGCGTTGGGGGCGTCACAGATACGCAGTATTTT. V is TRBV29-1 and J is TRBJ2-3, with TRBD1 as a possible D gene (5 bases). CDR3 length equals 12 residues. The V end was cut by 4 bases, the J end by 2 bases, with 7 bases between. Germline CDR1 SQVTM, CDR2 ANQGSEA.

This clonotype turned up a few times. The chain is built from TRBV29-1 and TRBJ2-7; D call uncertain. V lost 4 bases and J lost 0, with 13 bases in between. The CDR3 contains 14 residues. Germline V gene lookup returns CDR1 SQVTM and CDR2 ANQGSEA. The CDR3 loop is CSVVFPESSYEQYF. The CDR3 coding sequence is TGCAGCGTTGTTTTTCCCGAGAGCTCCTACGAGCAGTACTTC.

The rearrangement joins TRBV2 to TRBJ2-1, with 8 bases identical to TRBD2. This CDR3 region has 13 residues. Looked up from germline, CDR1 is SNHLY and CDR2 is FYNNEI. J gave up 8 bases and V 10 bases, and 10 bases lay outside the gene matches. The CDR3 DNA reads TGTGCCATAGGGACTAGAACAAGGGATGAGCAGTTCTTC. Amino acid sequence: CAIGTRTRDEQFF. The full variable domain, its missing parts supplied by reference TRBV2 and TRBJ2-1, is EPEVTQTPSHQVTQMGQEVILRCVPISNHLYFYWYRQILGQKVEFLVSFYNNEISEKSEIFDDQFSVERPDGSNFTLKIRSTKLEDSAMYFCAIGTRTRDEQFFGPGTRLTVL.

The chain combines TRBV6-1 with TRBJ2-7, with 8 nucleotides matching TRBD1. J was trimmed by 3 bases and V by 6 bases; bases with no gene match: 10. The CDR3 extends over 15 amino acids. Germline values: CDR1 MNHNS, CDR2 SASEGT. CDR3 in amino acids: CASRPDGQGRYEQYF. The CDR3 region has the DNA TGTGCCAGCAGGCCCGACGGACAGGGACGCTACGAGCAGTACTTC.

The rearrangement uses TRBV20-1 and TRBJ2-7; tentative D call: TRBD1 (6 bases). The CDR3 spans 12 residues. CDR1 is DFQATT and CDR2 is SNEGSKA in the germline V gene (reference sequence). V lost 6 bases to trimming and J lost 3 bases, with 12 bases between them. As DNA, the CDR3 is TGCAGTGCACCGGGGACACTCTACGAGCAGTACTTC. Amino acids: CSAPGTLYEQYF.

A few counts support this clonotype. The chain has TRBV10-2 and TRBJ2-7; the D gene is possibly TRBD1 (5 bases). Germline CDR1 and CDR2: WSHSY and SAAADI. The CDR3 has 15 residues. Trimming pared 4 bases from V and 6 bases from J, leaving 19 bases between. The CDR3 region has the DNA TGCGCCAGCAGTGCCGCGGACACGAGGTCTTCCGAGCAGTACTTC. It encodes CASSAADTRSSEQYF.

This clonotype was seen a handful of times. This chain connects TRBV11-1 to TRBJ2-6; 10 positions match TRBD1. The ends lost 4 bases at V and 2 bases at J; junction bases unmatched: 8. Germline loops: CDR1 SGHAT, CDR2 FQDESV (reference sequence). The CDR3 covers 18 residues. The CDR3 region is CASSSPGQGKTGANVLTF. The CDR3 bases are TGTGCCAGCAGCTCGCCGGGACAGGGGAAGACTGGGGCCAACGTCCTGACTTTC.

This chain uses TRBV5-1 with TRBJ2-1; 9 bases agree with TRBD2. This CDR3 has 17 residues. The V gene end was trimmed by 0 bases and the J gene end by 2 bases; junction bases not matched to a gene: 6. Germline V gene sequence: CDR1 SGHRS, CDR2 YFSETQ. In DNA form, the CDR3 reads TGCGCCAGCAGCTTGGCCCAGGCTAGCGGGACCTACAATGAGCAGTTCTTC. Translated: CASSLAQASGTYNEQFF.

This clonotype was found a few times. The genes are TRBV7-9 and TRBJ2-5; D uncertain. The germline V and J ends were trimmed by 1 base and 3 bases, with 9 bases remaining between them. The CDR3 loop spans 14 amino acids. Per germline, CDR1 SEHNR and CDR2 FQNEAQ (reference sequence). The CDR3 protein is CASSLEGKKETQYF. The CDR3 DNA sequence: TGTGCCAGCAGCTTAGAAGGAAAGAAAGAGACCCAGTACTTC.

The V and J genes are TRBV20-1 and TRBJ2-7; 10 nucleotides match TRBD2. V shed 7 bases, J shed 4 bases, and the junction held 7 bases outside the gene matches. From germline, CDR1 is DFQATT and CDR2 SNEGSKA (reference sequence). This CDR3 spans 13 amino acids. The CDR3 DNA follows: TGCAGTGTCCTAGGACTAGCGGCTTACGAGCAGTACTTC. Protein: CSVLGLAAYEQYF.

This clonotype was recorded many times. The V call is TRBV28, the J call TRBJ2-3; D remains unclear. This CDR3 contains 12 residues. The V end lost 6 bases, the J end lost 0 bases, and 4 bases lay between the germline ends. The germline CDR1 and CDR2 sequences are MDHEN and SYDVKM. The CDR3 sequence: CASRESTDTQYF. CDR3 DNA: TGTGCCAGCAGGGAGAGCACAGATACGCAGTATTTT.

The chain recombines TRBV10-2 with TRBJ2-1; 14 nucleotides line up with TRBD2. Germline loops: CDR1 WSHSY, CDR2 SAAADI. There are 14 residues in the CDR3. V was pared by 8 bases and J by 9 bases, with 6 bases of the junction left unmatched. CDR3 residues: CASWGTSGRSEQFF. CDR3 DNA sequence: TGCGCCAGCTGGGGGACTAGCGGGAGAAGTGAGCAGTTCTTC.

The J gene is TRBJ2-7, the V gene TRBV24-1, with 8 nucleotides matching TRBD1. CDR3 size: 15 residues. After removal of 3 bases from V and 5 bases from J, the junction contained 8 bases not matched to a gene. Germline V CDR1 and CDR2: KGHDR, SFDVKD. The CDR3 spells CATSDSRTGINEQYF. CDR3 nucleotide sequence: TGTGCCACCAGTGATAGCCGGACAGGGATCAACGAGCAGTACTTC.